A selection of T cell receptor beta chains follows, all from one sample in a study of blood T cell repertoires in COVID-19. Only in-frame clones appear in the TCRdb table, and some are missing; sequencing was by immunoSEQ multiplex PCR. The sample lists more than 45,000 clones, about nine tenths occurring once. The sample consisted of peripheral blood. The receptors stem from an elderly woman with COVID-19, enrolled during active disease. Both conserved end residues are part of each CDR3. A D gene is named only where the DNA matches it firmly. Size tells how often a clone was seen (once, few, many) or the class of an expanded clone, and some rows leave it out.

>TRBV19|.|TRBD1|TRBJ1-5
TGTGCCAGTAGTATGACAGGGTATCCCTGGAGCAATCAGCCCCAGCATTTT
CASSMTGYPWSNQPQHF
>TRBV4-2|.|.|TRBJ1-2
TGTGCCAGCAGCCAAGACGTGGAGGGTGCCTATGGCTACACCTTC
CASSQDVEGAYGYTF
>TRBV3-1/TRBV3-2|.|.|TRBJ2-2
TGTGCCAGCAGCCAAGGTAGAACCGGGGAGCTGTTTTTT
CASSQGRTGELFF
>TRBV28|once|.|TRBJ1-2
TGTGCCAGCAGTGGGGGACTTTATGGCTACACCTTC
CASSGGLYGYTF
>TRBV27|few|.|TRBJ1-4
TGTGCCAGCAGTTTAGGTCTTTCAGGCAGGGGAAATGAAAAACTGTTTTTT
CASSLGLSGRGNEKLFF
>TRBV2|.|.|TRBJ2-7
TGTGCCAGCAGCCGCCAACCGGGTTTGGGCGAGCAGTACTTC
CASSRQPGLGEQYF
>TRBV3-1/TRBV3-2|.|.|TRBJ1-2
TGTGCCAGCAGCCAAGATTTGCGACTGCTTACCGGCTACACCTTC
CASSQDLRLLTGYTF
>TRBV4-2|.|.|TRBJ2-2
TGTGCCAGCAGCCAAGATGAGGCGGCCCTCGTCCAGACCGGGGAGCTGTTTTTT
CASSQDEAALVQTGELFF
>TRBV6-5|.|.|TRBJ2-3
TGTGCCAGCACCAACACAGATACGCAGTATTTT
CASTNTDTQYF
>TRBV2|.|TRBD1|TRBJ1-5
TGTGCCAGCGGGGGACAGGGTTATCAGCCCCAGCATTTT
CASGGQGYQPQHF
>TRBV9|.|.|TRBJ2-3
TGTGCCAGCAGCCCCCCGACAGATACGCAGTATTTT
CASSPPTDTQYF
>TRBV28|.|.|TRBJ1-2
TGTGCCAGCAGTCTGCTTGAGGACAGAGACTATGGCTACACCTTC
CASSLLEDRDYGYTF
>TRBV11-3|.|.|TRBJ2-5
TGTGCCAGCAGCCCCGGGCCAGGGGAGAAGACCCAGTACTTC
CASSPGPGEKTQYF
>TRBV5-1|.|TRBD1|TRBJ1-2
TGCGCCAGCAGCTTGGCGACAGGGGTTAACTATGGCTACACCTTC
CASSLATGVNYGYTF
>TRBV19|.|.|TRBJ1-6
TGTGCCAGTAGTATAACGGACAGATGGGCCCTCCACTTT
CASSITDRWALHF